Shown below are 12 T cell receptor beta chains from a single sample sequenced in a study of CD8+ T cells in alopecia areata. Investigators isolated RNA and reverse transcribed it into cDNA to act as the sequencing template. Using immunoSEQ multiplex PCR, the repertoire was profiled, and TCRdb retains in-frame clones only, with some absent. The sample has some 8,000 clones, 55% to 75% seen once; the top ten hold roughly 2.6%. Sorting of CD4+ cells into CD25+CD127- cells was performed for 4 to 6 patients. The sequenced sample was CD4+ Tregs sorted from blood. The receptors come from a human donor with alopecia areata.

The chain recombines TRBV14 with TRBJ2-1, with D maybe TRBD2 (5 bases). V was shortened by 1 base and J by 4 bases, with 14 bases between the two germline ends. This CDR3 region has 16 residues. Germline V CDR1 and CDR2: SGHDN, FVKESK. For the CDR3, the DNA is TGTGCCAGCAGCCAAGTCAGGACCTGGACTTACAATGAGCAGTTCTTC. Translating it yields CASSQVRTWTYNEQFF. Full variable domain (rest looked up from reference TRBV14 and TRBJ2-1): EAGVTQFPSHSVIEKGQTVTLRCDPISGHDNLYWYRRVMGKEIKFLLHFVKESKQDESGMPNNRFLAERTGGTYSTLKVQPAELEDSGVYFCASSQVRTWTYNEQFFGPGTRLTVL.

This chain uses TRBV18 with TRBJ1-5; possible D gene TRBD1, 6 bases. The CDR3 runs to 13 residues. Trimming removed 4 bases from V and 5 bases from J, with 9 bases in between. The V gene's germline CDR1 is KGHSH and CDR2 LQKENI. The CDR3 DNA is TGTGCCAGCTCACTGCACAGGGATCAGCCCCAGCATTTT. This encodes CASSLHRDQPQHF.

This sequence joins TRBV6-5 and TRBJ1-1; D might be TRBD1 (5 bases). The V end lost 11 bases, the J end lost 10 bases, and 17 bases lay between the germline ends. This CDR3 has 11 amino acids. CDR1 is MNHEY, CDR2 SVGAGI, per germline. CDR3 protein: CAVKFRAGAFF. The CDR3 coding sequence is TGTGCCGTCAAGTTCAGGGCTGGAGCTTTCTTT.

This clone showed up just a few times. V is TRBV5-1 and J is TRBJ2-2; 10 bases map to TRBD2. Unmatched junction bases numbered 7, after V lost 6 bases and J lost 5 bases. This CDR3 has 15 residues. Germline CDR1 is SGHRS and CDR2 is YFSETQ. The CDR3 here is CASTPGLAQTGELFF. CDR3 in DNA: TGCGCCAGCACACCGGGACTAGCGCAAACCGGGGAGCTGTTTTTT.

This chain connects TRBV18 to TRBJ2-3; D is tentatively TRBD1 or TRBD2 (5 bases each). Germline V lookup: CDR1 KGHSH, CDR2 LQKENI. The germline V and J ends were trimmed by 0 bases and 2 bases, with 18 bases remaining between them. The CDR3 has 18 residues. CDR3 region: CASSPPRGQGLFTDTQYF. The CDR3 nucleotides read TGTGCCAGCTCACCACCGAGAGGGCAGGGCCTATTCACAGATACGCAGTATTTT.

V is TRBV5-1 and J is TRBJ1-4, with unresolved D. The CDR3 runs 14 residues. CDR1 and CDR2 (germline): SGHRS, YFSETQ. The germline V and J ends were trimmed by 0 bases and 4 bases, with 7 bases remaining between them. The CDR3 DNA follows: TGCGCCAGCAGCTTGGCAGAAGATAATGAAAAACTGTTTTTT. It yields the protein CASSLAEDNEKLFF. The variable domain in full, with the rest retrieved from reference TRBV5-1 and TRBJ1-4, is KAGVTQTPRYLIKTRGQQVTLSCSPISGHRSVSWYQQTPGQGLQFLFEYFSETQRNKGNFPGRFSGRQFSNSRSEMNVSTLELGDSALYLCASSLAEDNEKLFFGSGTQLSVL.

The rearrangement uses TRBV15 and TRBJ2-2, with 7 bases matching TRBD1. The length of the CDR3 is 16 residues. V shed 10 bases, J shed 1 base, and the junction held 12 bases outside the gene matches. Germline loops: CDR1 LNHNV, CDR2 YYDKDF (reference sequence). The CDR3 region is CASKPTGDMNTGELFF. The CDR3 DNA reads as TGTGCCAGCAAGCCCACAGGGGATATGAACACCGGGGAGCTGTTTTTT.

This chain uses TRBV19 with TRBJ2-6, with D perhaps matching TRBD2 (5 bases). This CDR3 comprises 16 residues. V lost 3 bases to trimming and J lost 0 bases, with 9 bases between them. The germline CDR1 and CDR2 sequences are LNHDA and SQIVND (reference sequence). CDR3 region: CASSMWGVSGANVLTF. In DNA form, the CDR3 reads TGTGCCAGTAGTATGTGGGGAGTCTCTGGGGCCAACGTCCTGACTTTC.

This rearrangement joins TRBV2 to TRBJ2-5; 13 positions match TRBD2. TRBJ2-7 explains the end of the DNA better; the J call may be wrong. There are 15 residues in the CDR3. Germline CDR1 is SNHLY and CDR2 is FYNNEI. Here the CDR3 DNA reads TGTGCCAGCAGCGGTACTAGCGGGAGGGCCCACGAGCAGTACTTC. Translation gives CASSGTSGRAHEQYF.

The chain recombines TRBV5-1 with TRBJ2-5; D gene uncertain. The CDR3 sequence is 13 residues long. With 0 bases removed from V and 8 bases from J, the gap between germline ends came to 11 bases. The V gene's germline CDR1 is SGHRS and CDR2 YFSETQ. In DNA, the CDR3 is TGCGCCAGCAGCTTGGCGGTTTGGGCAACCCAGTACTTC. Its protein product is CASSLAVWATQYF. The full variable domain, rest sourced from reference TRBV5-1 and TRBJ2-5, is KAGVTQTPRYLIKTRGQQVTLSCSPISGHRSVSWYQQTPGQGLQFLFEYFSETQRNKGNFPGRFSGRQFSNSRSEMNVSTLELGDSALYLCASSLAVWATQYFGPGTRLLVL.

The genes are TRBV5-4 and TRBJ2-2, with 10 bases identical to TRBD1. Per germline, CDR1 SGHNT and CDR2 YYREEE (reference sequence). V trimming: 3 bases; J trimming: 0 bases; junction bases outside the gene matches: 2. The CDR3 runs to 16 residues. CDR3 DNA sequence: TGTGCCAGCAGCTGGGGGACAGGGGCGAACACCGGGGAGCTGTTTTTT. Amino acids: CASSWGTGANTGELFF.

This chain joins TRBV7-3 and TRBJ2-1; 7 nucleotides match TRBD1. This CDR3 is built from 15 residues. The trim removed 3 bases at V and 2 bases at J, leaving 4 bases unmatched. CDR1 and CDR2 from the germline V gene are SGHTA and FQGTGA. The CDR3 loop is CASSLTGLTYNEQFF. Here the CDR3 DNA reads TGTGCCAGCAGCTTGACAGGGCTGACCTACAATGAGCAGTTCTTC.